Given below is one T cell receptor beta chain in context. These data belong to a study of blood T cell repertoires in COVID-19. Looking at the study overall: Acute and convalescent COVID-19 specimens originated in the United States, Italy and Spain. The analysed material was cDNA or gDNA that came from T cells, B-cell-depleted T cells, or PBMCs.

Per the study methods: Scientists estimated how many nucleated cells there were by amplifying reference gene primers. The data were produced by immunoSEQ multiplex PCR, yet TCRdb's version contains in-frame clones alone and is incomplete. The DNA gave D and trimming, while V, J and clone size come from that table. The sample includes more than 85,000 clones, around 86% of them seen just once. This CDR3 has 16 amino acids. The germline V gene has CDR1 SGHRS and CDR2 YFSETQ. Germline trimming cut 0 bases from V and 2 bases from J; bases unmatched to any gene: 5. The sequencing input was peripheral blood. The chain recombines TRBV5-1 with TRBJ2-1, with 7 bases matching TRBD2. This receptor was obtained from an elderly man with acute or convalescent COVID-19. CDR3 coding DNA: TGCGCCAGCAGCTTGGAGGGCGGGAGTGCCTACAATGAGCAGTTCTTC. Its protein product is CASSLEGGSAYNEQFF.